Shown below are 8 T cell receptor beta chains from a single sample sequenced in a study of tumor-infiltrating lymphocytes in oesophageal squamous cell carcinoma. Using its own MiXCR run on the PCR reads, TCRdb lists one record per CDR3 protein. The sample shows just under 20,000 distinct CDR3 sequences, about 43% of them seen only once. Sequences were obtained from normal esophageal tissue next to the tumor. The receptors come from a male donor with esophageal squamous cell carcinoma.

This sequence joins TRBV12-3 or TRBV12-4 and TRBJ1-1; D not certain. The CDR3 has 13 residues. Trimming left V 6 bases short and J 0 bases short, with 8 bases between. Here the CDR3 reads CASSFLVNTEAFF. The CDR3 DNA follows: TGTGCCAGCAGCTTTCTTGTGAACACTGAAGCTTTCTTT.

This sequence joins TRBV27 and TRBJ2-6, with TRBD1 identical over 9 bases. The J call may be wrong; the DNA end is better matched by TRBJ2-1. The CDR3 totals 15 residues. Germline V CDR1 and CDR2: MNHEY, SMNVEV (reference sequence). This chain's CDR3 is CASSSAGQGSYEQFF. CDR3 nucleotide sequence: TGTGCCAGCAGTTCCGCCGGACAGGGGAGCTACGAGCAGTTCTTC.

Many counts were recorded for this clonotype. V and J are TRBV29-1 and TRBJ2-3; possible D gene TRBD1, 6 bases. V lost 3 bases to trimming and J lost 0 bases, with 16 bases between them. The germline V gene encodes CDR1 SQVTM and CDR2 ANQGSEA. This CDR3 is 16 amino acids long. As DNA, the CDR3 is TGCAGCGTTGAGGGGGCGCGAGATTCTAGCACAGATACGCAGTATTTT. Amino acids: CSVEGARDSSTDTQYF.

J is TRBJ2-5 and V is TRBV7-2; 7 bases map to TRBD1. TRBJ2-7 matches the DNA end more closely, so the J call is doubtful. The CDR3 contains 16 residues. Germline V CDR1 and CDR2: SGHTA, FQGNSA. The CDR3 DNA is TGTGCCAGCAGCTTAGACTTCGGGACAGCGACCTACGAGCAGTACTTC. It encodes CASSLDFGTATYEQYF.

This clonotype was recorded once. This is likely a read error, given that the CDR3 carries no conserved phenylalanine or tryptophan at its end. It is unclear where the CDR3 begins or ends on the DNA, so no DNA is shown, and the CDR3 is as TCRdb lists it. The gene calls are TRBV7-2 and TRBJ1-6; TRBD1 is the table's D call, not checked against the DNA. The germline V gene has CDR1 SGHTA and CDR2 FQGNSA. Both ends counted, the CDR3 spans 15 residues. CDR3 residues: CASSLEFSETQYFGA.

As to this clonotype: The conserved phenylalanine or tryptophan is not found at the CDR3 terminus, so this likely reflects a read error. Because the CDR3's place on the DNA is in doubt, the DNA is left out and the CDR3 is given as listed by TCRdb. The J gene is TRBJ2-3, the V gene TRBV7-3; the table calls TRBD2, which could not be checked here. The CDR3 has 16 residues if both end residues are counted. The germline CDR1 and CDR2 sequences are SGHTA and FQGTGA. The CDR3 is CASGSGGSANEQFFGP.

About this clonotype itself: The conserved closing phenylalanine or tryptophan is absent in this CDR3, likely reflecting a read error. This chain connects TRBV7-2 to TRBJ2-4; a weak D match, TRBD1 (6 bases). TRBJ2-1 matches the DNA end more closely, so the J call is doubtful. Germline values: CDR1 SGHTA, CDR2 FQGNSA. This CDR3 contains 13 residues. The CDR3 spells CASSLVGAYEQFS. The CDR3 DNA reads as TGTGCCAGCAGCTTAGTGGGGGCCTACGAGCAGTTCTCC.

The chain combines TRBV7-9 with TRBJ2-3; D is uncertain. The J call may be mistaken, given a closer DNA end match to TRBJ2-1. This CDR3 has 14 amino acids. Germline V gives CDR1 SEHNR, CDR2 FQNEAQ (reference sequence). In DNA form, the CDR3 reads TGTGCCAGCAGCTTTAGGCTCCACACAGATACGCAGTTCTTC. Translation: CASSFRLHTDTQFF.